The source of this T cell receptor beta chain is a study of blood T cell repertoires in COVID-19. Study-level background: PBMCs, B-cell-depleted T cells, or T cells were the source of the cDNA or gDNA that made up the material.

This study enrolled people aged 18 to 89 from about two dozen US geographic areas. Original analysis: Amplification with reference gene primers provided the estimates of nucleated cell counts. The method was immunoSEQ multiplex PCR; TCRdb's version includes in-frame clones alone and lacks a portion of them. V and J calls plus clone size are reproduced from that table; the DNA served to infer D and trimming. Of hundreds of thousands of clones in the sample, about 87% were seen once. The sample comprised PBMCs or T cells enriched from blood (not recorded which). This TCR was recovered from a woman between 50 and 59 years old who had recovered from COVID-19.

The CDR3 loop reads CASSALDRRQETQYF. CDR3 nucleotides: TGTGCCAGCAGTGCCCTGGACAGGCGACAGGAGACCCAGTACTTC. The chain combines TRBV25-1 with TRBJ2-5; the match to TRBD1 covers 7 bases. Germline V gives CDR1 MGHDK, CDR2 SYGVNS. The V and J ends lost 4 bases and 5 bases, in that order; junction bases with no gene match: 10. CDR3 length equals 15 residues.